This T cell receptor (beta chain) is drawn from a study of blood T cell repertoires in COVID-19. About the study: The samples span acute and convalescent COVID-19 from the United States, Italy and Spain. From T cells, B-cell-depleted T cells, or PBMCs came the material, which was cDNA or gDNA.

Under the authors' procedure: The assay estimated nucleated cells by amplifying reference gene primers. The assay was immunoSEQ multiplex PCR, and TCRdb's table has in-frame clones only and misses some. The V and J calls and clone size were taken over from that table, and D and trimming were inferred from the DNA. The sample includes 250,000 or so clones, about four fifths of them seen just once. The CDR3 consists of 14 residues. The V end lost 1 base, the J end lost 5 bases, and 12 bases lay between the germline ends. Per germline, CDR1 LNHDA and CDR2 SQIVND (reference sequence). The V and J genes are TRBV19 and TRBJ2-7; D call uncertain. This clonotype originated in a woman aged 18-35 years with acute or convalescent COVID-19. The sequenced sample was peripheral blood. In nucleotides, the CDR3 is TGTGCCAGTAGTATAGGAAGCATGGGCCACGAGCAGTACTTC. The encoded protein is CASSIGSMGHEQYF.